These 28 T cell receptor beta chains share one sample of origin, sequenced in a study of T cells in Graves' hyperthyroidism and ophthalmopathy. Amplification of TCR beta CDR3 regions was performed using RNA transcripts as template. The TCR CDR3 was amplified in a first-round RT-PCR using the HTBI primer set. MiXCR, applied by TCRdb to the multiplex PCR reads, yields one record per CDR3 protein. The repertoire holds some 690,000 distinct CDR3 sequences, with approximately 15% as singletons. What was sequenced was blood. These receptors were taken from a man between 50 and 59 years old with Graves' hyperthyroidism.

The V call is TRBV25-1, the J call TRBJ1-1; TRBD1 might be the D (6 bases). The germline V and J ends were trimmed by 2 bases and 5 bases, with 15 bases remaining between them. The V gene's germline CDR1 is MGHDK and CDR2 SYGVNS. The CDR3 runs to 15 residues. The CDR3 spells CASSEVPDRLTEAFF. The CDR3 DNA is TGTGCCAGCAGTGAAGTTCCGGACAGACTGACTGAAGCTTTCTTT. Full variable domain (outside the CDR3, taken from reference TRBV25-1 and TRBJ1-1): EADIYQTPRYLVIGTGKKITLECSQTMGHDKMYWYQQDPGMELHLIHYSYGVNSTEKGDLSSESTVSRIRTEHFPLTLESARPSHTSQYLCASSEVPDRLTEAFFGQGTRLTVV.

Points on this clonotype: Its ends do not fully match the called genes, so a read error is possible. The chain uses TRBV6-1 and TRBJ2-7; the D call may be TRBD1 or TRBD2 (5 bases each). Germline V gene lookup returns CDR1 MNHNS and CDR2 SASEGT. This CDR3 has 15 residues. The CDR3 here is CASGDRDAAPDEQYF. The CDR3 nucleotides read TGTGCCAGCGGTGACCGGGACGCGGCTCCGGACGAGCAGTACTTC.

In this sample, this clonotype turned up many times. The chain has TRBV10-1 and TRBJ2-7, with no clear D. CDR1 is WNHNN, CDR2 SYGVQD, per germline (reference sequence). This CDR3 is built from 15 residues. V was trimmed by 2 bases and J by 0 bases, leaving 11 bases between them. DNA for the CDR3: TGCGCCAGCAGTGAGGGCCGACCGGGCTCCTACGAGCAGTACTTC. Its protein is CASSEGRPGSYEQYF.

This clonotype has more than one count but fewer than ten. The rearrangement uses TRBV7-3 and TRBJ1-6; weak D call: TRBD1 (6 bases). This CDR3 has 14 residues. V was trimmed by 5 bases and J by 4 bases, leaving 9 bases between them. Germline V gene sequence: CDR1 SGHTA, CDR2 FQGTGA. CDR3: CASSQQGYNSPLHF. Written as DNA, the CDR3 is TGTGCCAGCAGCCAACAGGGTTATAATTCACCCCTCCACTTT.

This clonotype has a count of ten or more. The V call is TRBV27, the J call TRBJ2-5, with a tentative D call TRBD1 (6 bases). The CDR3 sequence is 17 residues long. The V gene lost 5 bases and the J gene lost 8 bases, with 27 bases spanning the gap. The germline gives CDR1 MNHEY, CDR2 SMNVEV (reference sequence). CDR3 sequence reads: CASSPLETGGSKRTQYF. The CDR3 bases are TGTGCCAGCAGTCCCCTAGAGACAGGCGGATCCAAGAGAACCCAGTACTTC.

This clonotype was seen repeatedly, ten times or more. The rearrangement links TRBV19 to TRBJ1-1, with 9 bases identical to TRBD1. Germline assignment: CDR1 LNHDA and CDR2 SQIVND (reference sequence). After removal of 1 base from V and 5 bases from J, the junction contained 5 bases not matched to a gene. This CDR3 has 15 amino acids. The CDR3 reads CASSIGGTGQTEAFF. Here the CDR3 DNA reads TGTGCCAGTAGTATAGGAGGGACAGGGCAAACTGAAGCTTTCTTT.

The chain has TRBV7-2 and TRBJ2-3; 14 nucleotides line up with TRBD2. Germline V CDR1 and CDR2: SGHTA, FQGNSA. V lost 3 bases, J lost 6 bases, and 8 bases stayed unmatched. There are 17 residues in the CDR3. CDR3 in DNA: TGTGCCAGCAGCTTGACCGGGACTAGCGGGGGCCAGGATACGCAGTATTTT. Encoded protein: CASSLTGTSGGQDTQYF.

This sequence joins TRBV29-1 and TRBJ2-5; a weak D match, TRBD1 (6 bases). Per the germline V gene, CDR1 is SQVTM and CDR2 is ANQGSEA. The ends were cut back, 2 bases at V and 2 bases at J, with 9 bases in the middle. The CDR3 loop spans 13 amino acids. Here the CDR3 reads CSVEMRGQETQYF. CDR3 nucleotide sequence: TGCAGCGTTGAAATGAGGGGGCAAGAGACCCAGTACTTC.

Details on this clonotype: Relative to the germline gene, one junction end is altered; a read error may explain this. The chain couples TRBV24-1 to TRBJ2-5, with unresolved D. CDR3 length: 12 residues. Germline CDR1 reads KGHDR; CDR2 reads SFDVKD. CDR3 region: CATSGPQETQHF. Here the CDR3 DNA reads TGTGCCACCAGTGGCCCACAAGAGACCCAGCACTTC.

To note about this clonotype: A much larger clone sits a single nucleotide away, making a read error possible. The chain combines TRBV28 with TRBJ2-1; TRBD2 agrees at 10 bases. Germline CDR1 reads MDHEN; CDR2 reads SYDVKM. This CDR3 is built from 17 residues. Trimming took 6 bases from V and 8 from J; bases not matched to a gene: 16. CDR3 bases: TGTGCCAGCAGCCCCTCCGAACTAGCGGGACCCTTGGATGAGCAGTTCTTC. Protein: CASSPSELAGPLDEQFF.

This clonotype occurred many times. The gene calls are TRBV24-1 and TRBJ1-1; D not certain. The CDR3 has 13 amino acids. V was cut by 3 bases and J by 2 bases, with 6 bases left in between. The V gene's germline CDR1 is KGHDR and CDR2 SFDVKD. For the CDR3, the DNA is TGTGCCACCAGTGATCGGGTTAACACTGAAGCTTTCTTT. Translation: CATSDRVNTEAFF.

In its sample, this clonotype was seen a few times. The chain links TRBV20-1 to TRBJ2-2, with a weak D call TRBD2 (6 bases). The CDR3 is made up of 17 amino acids. CDR1 is DFQATT and CDR2 is SNEGSKA in the germline V gene (reference sequence). V was trimmed by 0 bases and J by 4 bases, leaving 18 bases between them. DNA of the CDR3: TGCAGTGCTAGAGATCCTAGCGCGGGACGGCGCACCGGGGAGCTGTTTTTT. Protein sequence: CSARDPSAGRRTGELFF.

The genes are TRBV6-5 and TRBJ2-7, with D unclear. V lost 0 bases and J 4 bases, leaving 7 bases between the germline ends. CDR1 and CDR2 (germline): MNHEY, SVGAGI. There are 13 residues in the CDR3. In DNA form, the CDR3 reads TGTGCCAGCAGTTACTCTCTGGGTTACGAGCAGTACTTC. As protein: CASSYSLGYEQYF.

This clonotype was picked up many times. The chain employs TRBV2 and TRBJ2-3; D remains unclear. The V end was cut by 0 bases, the J end by 2 bases, with 9 bases between. Germline V gene lookup returns CDR1 SNHLY and CDR2 FYNNEI. The CDR3 runs to 15 residues. The CDR3 protein is CASSEAYGNTDTQYF. The CDR3 DNA sequence: TGTGCCAGCAGTGAAGCTTACGGAAACACAGATACGCAGTATTTT.

The CDR3 loop is CASSQEIGSFNEQYF. CDR3 coding DNA: TGTGCCAGCAGCCAAGAAATCGGGAGTTTCAACGAGCAGTACTTC. V usage is TRBV3-1 and J usage is TRBJ2-7, with TRBD2 as a possible D gene (6 bases). The V gene's germline CDR1 is LGHDT and CDR2 YNNKEL (reference sequence). CDR3 length: 15 amino acids. Trimming stripped 0 bases from V and 5 bases from J, with 14 bases between.

This clonotype was seen at least ten times. The chain combines TRBV19 with TRBJ2-7; D not resolved. Per germline, CDR1 LNHDA and CDR2 SQIVND (reference sequence). V was trimmed by 6 bases and J by 7 bases, leaving 16 bases between them. There are 13 residues in the CDR3. For the CDR3, the DNA is TGTGCCAGTAGACCTACCCAGGCTCGGGAGCAGTACTTC. Protein product: CASRPTQAREQYF.

This clonotype appeared a few times. The rearrangement links TRBV5-1 to TRBJ2-1; TRBD1 agrees at 7 bases. Germline lookup yields CDR1 SGHRS and CDR2 YFSETQ. The CDR3 length is 14 residues. J gave up 8 bases and V 5 bases, and 10 bases lay outside the gene matches. Written as DNA, the CDR3 is TGCGCCAGCAGGTATGAGGGGGCTGTAGATGAGCAGTTCTTC. Residues: CASRYEGAVDEQFF.

This rearrangement joins TRBV27 to TRBJ2-7; D may be TRBD1 (7 bases). V was pared by 6 bases and J by 4 bases, with 13 bases between. Germline V gives CDR1 MNHEY, CDR2 SMNVEV (reference sequence). The CDR3 is made up of 13 amino acids. Here the CDR3 reads CASSPGGRYEQYF. CDR3 DNA sequence: TGTGCCAGCAGCCCAGGGGGGAGATACGAGCAGTACTTC.

This clonotype was seen more than once but under ten times. The chain uses TRBV15 and TRBJ2-2, with TRBD2 matching 8 bases. V lost 5 bases, J lost 0 bases, and 29 bases stayed unmatched. Per the germline V gene, CDR1 is LNHNV and CDR2 is YYDKDF (reference sequence). The CDR3 has 24 residues. CDR3: CATSQGPGTSGILYPRANTGELFF. The CDR3 coding sequence is TGTGCCACCAGCCAAGGACCGGGCACTAGCGGCATCCTATACCCCCGCGCGAACACCGGGGAGCTGTTTTTT.

This clonotype was counted between two and nine times. This sequence joins TRBV10-3 and TRBJ2-1; possibly TRBD1 for D (5 bases). CDR1 and CDR2 (germline): ENHRY, SYGVKD. Trimming stripped 4 bases from V and 5 bases from J, with 12 bases between. The CDR3 has 14 residues. CDR3 sequence reads: CAISGNTGNNEQFF. DNA of the CDR3: TGTGCCATCAGTGGGAACACAGGTAACAATGAGCAGTTCTTC.

This clonotype was seen repeatedly, ten times or more. A much larger clonotype is one base distant, so this may be a read error. The gene calls are TRBV2 and TRBJ1-1, with D uncertain. The germline V gene encodes CDR1 SNHLY and CDR2 FYNNEI. Trimming stripped 5 bases from V and 2 bases from J, with 6 bases between. This CDR3 has 12 residues. DNA for the CDR3: TGTGCCAGCAGTAGGATAAACACTGAAGCTTTCTTT. Residues: CASSRINTEAFF.

V usage is TRBV7-9 and J usage is TRBJ1-1, with TRBD1 matching over 10 bases. CDR1 is SEHNR, CDR2 FQNEAQ, per germline (reference sequence). V trimming: 5 bases; J trimming: 7 bases; junction bases outside the gene matches: 4. This CDR3 region has 13 residues. CDR3 DNA: TGTGCCAGCAGCGAAGGGACAGGGGATGAAGCTTTCTTT. This codes for CASSEGTGDEAFF.

This clonotype came up a few times. V gene TRBV7-9 combines with J gene TRBJ2-1; 9 bases agree with TRBD2. CDR1 SEHNR and CDR2 FQNEAQ come from the germline V gene (reference sequence). Germline trimming cut 5 bases from V and 0 bases from J; bases unmatched to any gene: 8. The CDR3 is 17 residues long. The CDR3, as DNA: TGTGCCAGCAGCCTGGATCTAGCGGGAAACTCCTACAATGAGCAGTTCTTC. This gives the protein CASSLDLAGNSYNEQFF.

This clonotype was detected many times. The rearrangement links TRBV20-1 to TRBJ2-3; D gene uncertain. The germline V gene has CDR1 DFQATT and CDR2 SNEGSKA (reference sequence). There are 14 residues in the CDR3. Trimming took 3 bases from V and 5 from J, leaving 15 bases between them. The CDR3 protein is CSASRLAFGDTQYF. The CDR3 bases are TGCAGTGCTAGTAGGTTAGCTTTCGGAGATACGCAGTATTTT.

V and J are TRBV28 and TRBJ1-2, with D uncertain. The CDR3 is made up of 12 amino acids. Per germline, CDR1 MDHEN and CDR2 SYDVKM. Trimming removed 8 bases from V and 2 bases from J, with 9 bases in between. CDR3 coding DNA: TGTGCCAGCCGGAGAAAGAACTATGGCTACACCTTC. It yields the protein CASRRKNYGYTF.

This clonotype has ten or more counts. The chain couples TRBV7-9 to TRBJ1-2, with 10 bases lining up with TRBD1. The CDR3 loop spans 15 amino acids. V shed 4 bases, J shed 4 bases, and the junction held 6 bases outside the gene matches. Looked up from germline, CDR1 is SEHNR and CDR2 is FQNEAQ (reference sequence). CDR3 amino acids: CASSSAGTGVYGYTF. The CDR3 DNA sequence: TGTGCCAGCAGCTCGGCCGGGACAGGGGTCTATGGCTACACCTTC.

This clonotype was counted between two and nine times. The V call is TRBV7-9, the J call TRBJ2-1; 9 bases are a match to TRBD1. V was pared by 2 bases and J by 4 bases, with 3 bases of the junction left unmatched. There are 15 residues in the CDR3. From germline, CDR1 is SEHNR and CDR2 FQNEAQ (reference sequence). CDR3 sequence reads: CASSLTGGDYNEQFF. The CDR3 DNA reads as TGTGCCAGCAGCTTAACAGGGGGCGATTACAATGAGCAGTTCTTC.

The sample holds many counts of this clonotype. This sequence joins TRBV11-2 and TRBJ2-2, with 9 bases aligning to TRBD1. The ends lost 6 bases at V and 2 bases at J; junction bases unmatched: 10. Germline V gene sequence: CDR1 SGHAT, CDR2 FQNNGV. This CDR3 is built from 17 residues. In nucleotides, the CDR3 is TGTGCCAGCAGTTCGCTTCGGGGACAGGGCAACACCGGGGAGCTGTTTTTT. Its protein is CASSSLRGQGNTGELFF.